The 4 T cell receptor beta chains reported below all come from one sample, sequenced in a study of regulatory T cells in long-lasting Graves disease. Described time point: newly diagnosed GD, antithyroid drugs for less than 3 months. RNA from PBMCs was the source of the TCR library. iRepertoire HTBI primers and Arm-PCR of CDR3 regions built TCR beta libraries. TCRdb called the multiplex PCR reads again in MiXCR, with one record for every CDR3 protein. Found here are 400,000 to 450,000 distinct CDR3 sequences, 15% of them singletons; the top ten hold approximately 15%. These same data were also listed under a study on T cells in Graves' hyperthyroidism and ophthalmopathy.

The sequencing here drew on peripheral blood mononuclear cells (PBMCs), taken at new diagnosis, from a patient treated with antithyroid drugs. The receptors come from a woman aged 25 to 39 with Graves disease.

This clonotype was found many times. This chain joins TRBV5-1 and TRBJ2-7; possibly TRBD2 for D (6 bases). V was pared by 0 bases and J by 6 bases, with 19 bases between. There are 16 residues in the CDR3. Germline V gene sequence: CDR1 SGHRS, CDR2 YFSETQ. Here the CDR3 DNA reads TGCGCCAGCAGCTTGGTTGGGAAAGACAGCGGGCCCGAGCAGTACTTC. It codes for CASSLVGKDSGPEQYF.

This clonotype has more than one count but fewer than ten. The genes are TRBV7-8 and TRBJ2-3; D is uncertain. This CDR3 has 12 amino acids. Germline V gene sequence: CDR1 SGHVS, CDR2 FQNEAQ. The V end was cut by 8 bases, the J end by 3 bases, with 9 bases between. The CDR3 here is CASDSGTDTQYF. Here the CDR3 DNA reads TGTGCCAGCGACTCTGGAACAGATACGCAGTATTTT.

With respect to this clonotype: Its ends do not fully match the called genes, so a read error is possible. The rearrangement uses TRBV5-1 and TRBJ2-5; TRBD1 matches at 7 bases. CDR1 and CDR2 (germline): SGHRS, YFSETQ. The CDR3 contains 15 residues. CDR3 sequence (DNA): TGTGCCAGCAGCTTGGGTCTGACAGGGTCAGGGACCCAGTACTTC. It specifies CASSLGLTGSGTQYF.

In this sample, this clonotype turned up many times. The J gene is TRBJ2-3, the V gene TRBV29-1; tentatively, D is TRBD2 (6 bases). Trimming shortened V by 6 bases and J by 6 bases, and 19 bases separated the two germline ends. CDR3 size: 14 residues. The V gene's germline CDR1 is SQVTM and CDR2 ANQGSEA. CDR3 residues: CSVIPGGVLDTQYF. The CDR3 region has the DNA TGCAGCGTCATACCCGGCGGGGTCCTCGATACGCAGTATTTT.